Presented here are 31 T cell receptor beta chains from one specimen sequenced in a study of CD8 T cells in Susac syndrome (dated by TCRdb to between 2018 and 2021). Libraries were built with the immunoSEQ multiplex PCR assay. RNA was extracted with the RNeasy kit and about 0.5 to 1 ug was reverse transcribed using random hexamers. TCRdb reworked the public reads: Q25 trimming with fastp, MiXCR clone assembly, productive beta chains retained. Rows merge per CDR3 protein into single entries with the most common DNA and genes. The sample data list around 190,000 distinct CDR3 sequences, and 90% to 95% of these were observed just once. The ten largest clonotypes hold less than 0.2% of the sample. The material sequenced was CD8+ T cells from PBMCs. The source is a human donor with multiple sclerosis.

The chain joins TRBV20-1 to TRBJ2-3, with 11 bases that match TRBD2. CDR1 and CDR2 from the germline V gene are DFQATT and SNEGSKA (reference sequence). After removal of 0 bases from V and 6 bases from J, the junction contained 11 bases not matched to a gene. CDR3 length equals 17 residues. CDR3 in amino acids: CSARDRLGGLAADTQYF. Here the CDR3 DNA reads TGCAGTGCTAGAGATCGGCTGGGGGGACTAGCGGCGGATACGCAGTATTTT.

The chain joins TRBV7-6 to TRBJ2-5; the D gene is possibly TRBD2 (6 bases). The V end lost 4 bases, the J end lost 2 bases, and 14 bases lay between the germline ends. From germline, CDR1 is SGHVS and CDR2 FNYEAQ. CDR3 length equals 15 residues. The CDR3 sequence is CASSYTAGLQETQYF. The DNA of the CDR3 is TGTGCCAGCAGCTACACCGCGGGGCTACAAGAGACCCAGTACTTC. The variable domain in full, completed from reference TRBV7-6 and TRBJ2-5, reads GAGVSQSPRYKVTKRGQDVALRCDPISGHVSLYWYRQALGQGPEFLTYFNYEAQQDKSGLPNDRFSAERPEGSISTLTIQRTEQRDSAMYRCASSYTAGLQETQYFGPGTRLLVL.

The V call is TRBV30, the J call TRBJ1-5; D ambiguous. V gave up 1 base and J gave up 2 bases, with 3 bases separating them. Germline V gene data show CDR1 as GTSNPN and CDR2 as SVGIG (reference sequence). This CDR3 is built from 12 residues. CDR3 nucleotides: TGTGCCTGGAGTGGGGGCAATCAGCCCCAGCATTTT. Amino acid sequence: CAWSGGNQPQHF. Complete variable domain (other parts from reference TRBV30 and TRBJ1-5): SQTIHQWPATLVQPVGSPLSLECTVEGTSNPNLYWYRQAAGRGLQLLFYSVGIGQISSEVPQNLSASRPQDRQFILSSKKLLLSDSGFYLCAWSGGNQPQHFGDGTRLSIL.

The CDR3 DNA sequence: TGCAGCGTTGAAGAACGGGGTATAACTGAAGCTTTCTTT. Translated, it gives CSVEERGITEAFF. The V call is TRBV29-1, the J call TRBJ1-1, with D uncertain. The CDR3 is 13 residues long. In germline, CDR1 is SQVTM, CDR2 ANQGSEA. The V end lost 0 bases, the J end lost 5 bases, and 10 bases lay between the germline ends. Supplemented by reference TRBV29-1 and TRBJ1-1, the full variable domain reads SAVISQKPSRDICQRGTSLTIQCQVDSQVTMMFWYRQQPGQSLTLIATANQGSEATYESGFVIDKFPISRPNLTFSTLTVSNMSPEDSSIYLCSVEERGITEAFFGQGTRLTVV.

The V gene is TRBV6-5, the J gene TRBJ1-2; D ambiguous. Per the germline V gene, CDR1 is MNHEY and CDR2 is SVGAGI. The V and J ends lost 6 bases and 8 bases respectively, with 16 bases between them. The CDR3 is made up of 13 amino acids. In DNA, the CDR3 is TGTGCCAGCAGCGAAACTCCAGCGGGAGGCTACACCTTC. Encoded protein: CASSETPAGGYTF.

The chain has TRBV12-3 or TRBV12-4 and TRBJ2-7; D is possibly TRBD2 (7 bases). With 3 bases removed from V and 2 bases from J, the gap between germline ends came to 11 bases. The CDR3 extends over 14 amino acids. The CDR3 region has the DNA TGTGCCAGCAGTTTGGGGGGGCCCGCCTACGAGCAGTACTTC. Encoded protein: CASSLGGPAYEQYF.

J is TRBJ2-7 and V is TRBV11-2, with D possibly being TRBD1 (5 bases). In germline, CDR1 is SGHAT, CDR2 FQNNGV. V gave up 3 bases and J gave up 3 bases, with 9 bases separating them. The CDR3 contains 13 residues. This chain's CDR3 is CASSFTGIYEQYF. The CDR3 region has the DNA TGTGCCAGCAGCTTCACAGGTATCTACGAGCAGTACTTC.

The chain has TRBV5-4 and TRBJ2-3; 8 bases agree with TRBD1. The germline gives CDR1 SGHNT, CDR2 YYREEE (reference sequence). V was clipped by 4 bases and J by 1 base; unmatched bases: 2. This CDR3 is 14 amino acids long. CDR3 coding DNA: TGTGCCAGCAGCACGGACAGGGGCACAGATACGCAGTATTTT. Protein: CASSTDRGTDTQYF.

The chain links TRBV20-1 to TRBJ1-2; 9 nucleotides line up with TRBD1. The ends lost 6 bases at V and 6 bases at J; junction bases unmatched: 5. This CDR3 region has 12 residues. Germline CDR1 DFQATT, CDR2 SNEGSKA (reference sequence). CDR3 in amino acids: CSALGQGDGYTF. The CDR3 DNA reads TGCAGTGCCCTGGGACAGGGTGATGGCTACACCTTC.

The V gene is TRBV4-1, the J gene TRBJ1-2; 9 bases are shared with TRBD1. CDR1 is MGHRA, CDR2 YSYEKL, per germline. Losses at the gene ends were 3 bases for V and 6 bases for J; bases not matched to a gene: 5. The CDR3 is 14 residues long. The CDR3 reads CASSHPGQGDGYTF. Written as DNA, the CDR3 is TGCGCCAGCAGCCACCCGGGACAGGGAGATGGCTACACCTTC.

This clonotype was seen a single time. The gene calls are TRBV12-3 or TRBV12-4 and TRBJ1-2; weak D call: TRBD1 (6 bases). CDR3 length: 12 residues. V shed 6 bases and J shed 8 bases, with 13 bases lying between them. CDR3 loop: CASSPQGWGYTF. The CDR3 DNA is TGTGCCAGCAGCCCACAGGGTTGGGGCTACACCTTC.

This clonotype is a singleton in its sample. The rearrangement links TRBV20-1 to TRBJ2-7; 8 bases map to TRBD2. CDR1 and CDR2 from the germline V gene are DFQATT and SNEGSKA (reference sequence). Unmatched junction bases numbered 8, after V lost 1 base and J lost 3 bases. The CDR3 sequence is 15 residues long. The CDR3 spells CSARVLTSAGYEQYF. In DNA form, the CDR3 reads TGCAGTGCTAGAGTTCTGACTAGCGCTGGCTACGAGCAGTACTTC.

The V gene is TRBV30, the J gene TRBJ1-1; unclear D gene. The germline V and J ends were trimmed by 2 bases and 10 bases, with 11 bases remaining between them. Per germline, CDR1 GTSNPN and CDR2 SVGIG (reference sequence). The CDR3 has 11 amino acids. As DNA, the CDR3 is TGTGCCTGGAGTTTCGCAGAAGGAGCTTTCTTT. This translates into CAWSFAEGAFF.

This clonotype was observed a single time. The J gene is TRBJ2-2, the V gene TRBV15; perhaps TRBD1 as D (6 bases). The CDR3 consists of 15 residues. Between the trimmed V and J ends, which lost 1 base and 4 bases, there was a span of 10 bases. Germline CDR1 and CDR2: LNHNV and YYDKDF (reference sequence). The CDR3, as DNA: TGTGCCACCAGCAGAGTGGACAGCATCACCGGGGAGCTGTTTTTT. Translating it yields CATSRVDSITGELFF.

The CDR3 sequence is CATSRGTLVSQETQYF. CDR3 sequence (DNA): TGTGCCACCAGCAGAGGTACTTTAGTGAGCCAAGAGACCCAGTACTTC. The chain employs TRBV15 and TRBJ2-5; no reliable D call. Trimming took off 1 base at V and 1 base at J, with 13 bases between the two ends. The CDR3 has 16 amino acids. Germline CDR1 reads LNHNV; CDR2 reads YYDKDF (reference sequence).

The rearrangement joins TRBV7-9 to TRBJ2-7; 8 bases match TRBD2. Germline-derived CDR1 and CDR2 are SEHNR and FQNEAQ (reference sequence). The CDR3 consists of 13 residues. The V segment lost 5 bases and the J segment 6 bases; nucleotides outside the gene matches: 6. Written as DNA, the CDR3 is TGTGCCAGCAGCACTCCGGGACTAGTCGAGCAGTACTTC. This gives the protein CASSTPGLVEQYF.

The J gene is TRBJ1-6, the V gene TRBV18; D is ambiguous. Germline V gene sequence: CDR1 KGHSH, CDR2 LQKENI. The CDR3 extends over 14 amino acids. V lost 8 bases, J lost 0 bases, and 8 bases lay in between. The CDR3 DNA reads TGTGCCAGCAGCGAGAGCTCCTATAATTCACCCCTCCACTTT. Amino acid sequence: CASSESSYNSPLHF.

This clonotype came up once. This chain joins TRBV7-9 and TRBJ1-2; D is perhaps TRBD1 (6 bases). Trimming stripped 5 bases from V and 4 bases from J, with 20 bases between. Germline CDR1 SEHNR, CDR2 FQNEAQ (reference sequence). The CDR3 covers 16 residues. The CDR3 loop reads CASSPRTELTIYGYTF. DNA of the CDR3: TGTGCCAGCAGCCCTCGGACAGAACTCACTATCTATGGCTACACCTTC.

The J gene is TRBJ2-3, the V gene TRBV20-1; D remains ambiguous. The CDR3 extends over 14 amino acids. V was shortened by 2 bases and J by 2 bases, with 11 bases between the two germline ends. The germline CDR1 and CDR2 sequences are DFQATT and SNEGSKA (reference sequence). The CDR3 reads CSARLASTTDTQYF. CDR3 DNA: TGCAGTGCTAGACTGGCAAGTACCACAGATACGCAGTATTTT.

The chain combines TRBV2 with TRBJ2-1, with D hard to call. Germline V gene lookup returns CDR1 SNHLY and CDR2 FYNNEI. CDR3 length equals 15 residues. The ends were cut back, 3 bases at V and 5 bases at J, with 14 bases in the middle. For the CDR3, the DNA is TGTGCCAGCAGTGAGGGCAGGCGTCCTGACAATGAGCAGTTCTTC. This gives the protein CASSEGRRPDNEQFF.

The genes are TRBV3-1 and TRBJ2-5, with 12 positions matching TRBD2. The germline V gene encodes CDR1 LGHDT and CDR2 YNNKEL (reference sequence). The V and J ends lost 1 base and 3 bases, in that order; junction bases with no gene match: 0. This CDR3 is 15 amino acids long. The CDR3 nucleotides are TGTGCCAGCAGCCAAGGGACTAGCGGGGAAGAGACCCAGTACTTC. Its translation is CASSQGTSGEETQYF.

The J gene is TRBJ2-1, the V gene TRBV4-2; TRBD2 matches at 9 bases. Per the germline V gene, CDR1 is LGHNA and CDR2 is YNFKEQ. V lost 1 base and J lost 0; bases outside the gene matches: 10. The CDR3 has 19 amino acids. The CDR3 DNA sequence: TGTGCCAGCAGCCAAGGGGCGGGGGGGCTTCTAAGCTCCTACAATGAGCAGTTCTTC. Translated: CASSQGAGGLLSSYNEQFF.

The CDR3 is CASSQRGGQGQDEQYF. The DNA of the CDR3 is TGCGCCAGCAGCCAACGGGGCGGACAGGGTCAGGACGAGCAGTACTTC. V usage is TRBV4-1 and J usage is TRBJ2-7, with 8 bases fitting TRBD1. This CDR3 is 16 amino acids long. The germline V gene encodes CDR1 MGHRA and CDR2 YSYEKL. After removal of 2 bases from V and 5 bases from J, the junction contained 11 bases not matched to a gene.

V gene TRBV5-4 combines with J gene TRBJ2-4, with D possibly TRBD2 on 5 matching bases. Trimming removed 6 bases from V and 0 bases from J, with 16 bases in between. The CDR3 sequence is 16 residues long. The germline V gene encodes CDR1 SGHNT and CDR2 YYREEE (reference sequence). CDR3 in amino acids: CASIPMEELAKNIQYF. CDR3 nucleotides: TGTGCCAGCATCCCTATGGAGGAGTTAGCCAAAAACATTCAGTACTTC.

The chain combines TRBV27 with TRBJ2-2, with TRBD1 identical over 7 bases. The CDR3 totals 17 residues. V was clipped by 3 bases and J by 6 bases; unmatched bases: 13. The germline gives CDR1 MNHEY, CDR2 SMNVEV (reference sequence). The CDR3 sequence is CASSFLPRGGYSGELFF. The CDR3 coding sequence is TGTGCCAGCAGTTTTCTCCCAAGAGGGGGCTATTCCGGGGAGCTGTTTTTT.

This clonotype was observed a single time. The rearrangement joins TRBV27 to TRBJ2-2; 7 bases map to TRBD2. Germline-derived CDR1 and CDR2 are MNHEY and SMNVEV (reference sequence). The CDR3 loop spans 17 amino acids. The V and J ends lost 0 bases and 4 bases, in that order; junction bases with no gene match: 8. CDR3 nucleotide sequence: TGTGCCAGCAGTTTATCCCCCGCCAGCGGGATCACCGGGGAGCTGTTTTTT. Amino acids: CASSLSPASGITGELFF.

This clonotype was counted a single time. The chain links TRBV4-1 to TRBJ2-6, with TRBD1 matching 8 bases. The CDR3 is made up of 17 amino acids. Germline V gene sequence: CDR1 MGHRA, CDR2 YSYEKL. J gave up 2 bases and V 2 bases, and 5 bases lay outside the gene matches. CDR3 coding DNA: TGCGCCAGCAGCCAAACAGGGGGAAGCCCTGGGGCCAACGTCCTGACTTTC. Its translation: CASSQTGGSPGANVLTF.

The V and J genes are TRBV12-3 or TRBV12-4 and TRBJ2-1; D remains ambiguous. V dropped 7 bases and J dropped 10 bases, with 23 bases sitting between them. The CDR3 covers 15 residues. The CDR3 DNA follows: TGTGCCAGCACAACTCGCACGGACCGGATAGGGGAGCAGTTCTTC. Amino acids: CASTTRTDRIGEQFF.

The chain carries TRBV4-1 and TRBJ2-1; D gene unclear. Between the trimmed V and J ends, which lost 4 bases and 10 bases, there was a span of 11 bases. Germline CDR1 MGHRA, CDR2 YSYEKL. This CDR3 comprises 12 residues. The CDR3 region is CASSLTHGEQFF. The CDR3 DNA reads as TGCGCCAGCAGCCTAACCCATGGGGAGCAGTTCTTC.

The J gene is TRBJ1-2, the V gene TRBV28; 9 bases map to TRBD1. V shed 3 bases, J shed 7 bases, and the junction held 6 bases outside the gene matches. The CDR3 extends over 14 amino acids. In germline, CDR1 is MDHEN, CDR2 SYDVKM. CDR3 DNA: TGTGCCAGCAGTTTGCGGACAGGGGTTCTTGGCTACACCTTC. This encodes CASSLRTGVLGYTF.

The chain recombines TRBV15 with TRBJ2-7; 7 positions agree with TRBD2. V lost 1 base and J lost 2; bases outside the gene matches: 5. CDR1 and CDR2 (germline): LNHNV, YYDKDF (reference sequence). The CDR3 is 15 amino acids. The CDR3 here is CATSRGGGSTYEQYF. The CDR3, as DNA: TGTGCCACCAGCAGAGGTGGCGGGAGTACCTACGAGCAGTACTTC.